Each of the 3 T cell receptor beta chains below was sequenced from the same sample in a study of OX40 agonist ivuxolimab in advanced cancers. Repertoires were generated with immunoSEQ multiplex PCR, while TCRdb's copy carries only in-frame clones and drops some. The repertoire has fewer than 75,000 clones, about nine tenths of them found once; the top ten carry 2.2%. The input for sequencing was CD4+ or CD8+ T cells sorted from blood, taken in a trial of the OX40 agonist ivuxolimab. The receptors were sampled from an adult with an advanced solid tumor such as melanoma, head and neck, liver or kidney cancer.

The sample holds a few counts of this clone. The chain couples TRBV14 to TRBJ1-5; 7 positions match TRBD1. The CDR3 covers 13 residues. Trimming at V came to 5 bases and at J to 4 bases, leaving 2 bases not matched to a gene. Germline assignment: CDR1 SGHDN and CDR2 FVKESK. CDR3 coding DNA: TGTGCCAGCAGCAAACAGGGGAATCAGCCCCAGCATTTT. It codes for CASSKQGNQPQHF.

V is TRBV7-2 and J is TRBJ1-1; no reliable D call. Trimming pared 1 base from V and 6 bases from J, leaving 12 bases between. CDR1 and CDR2 (germline): SGHTA, FQGNSA. This CDR3 is 14 amino acids long. CDR3 region: CASSLVKGKAEAFF. DNA for the CDR3: TGTGCCAGCAGCTTAGTAAAGGGTAAGGCTGAAGCTTTCTTT.

The rearrangement uses TRBV19 and TRBJ2-5; 9 positions agree with TRBD2. This CDR3 comprises 16 residues. Trimming at V came to 1 base and at J to 3 bases, leaving 6 bases not matched to a gene. Germline assignment: CDR1 LNHDA and CDR2 SQIVND (reference sequence). The chain's CDR3 is CASSIGRGGAKETQYF. CDR3 nucleotide sequence: TGTGCCAGTAGTATAGGTCGCGGGGGGGCCAAAGAGACCCAGTACTTC. The full variable domain, its missing parts supplied by reference TRBV19 and TRBJ2-5, is DGGITQSPKYLFRKEGQNVTLSCEQNLNHDAMYWYRQDPGQGLRLIYYSQIVNDFQKGDIAEGYSVSREKKESFPLTVTSAQKNPTAFYLCASSIGRGGAKETQYFGPGTRLLVL.